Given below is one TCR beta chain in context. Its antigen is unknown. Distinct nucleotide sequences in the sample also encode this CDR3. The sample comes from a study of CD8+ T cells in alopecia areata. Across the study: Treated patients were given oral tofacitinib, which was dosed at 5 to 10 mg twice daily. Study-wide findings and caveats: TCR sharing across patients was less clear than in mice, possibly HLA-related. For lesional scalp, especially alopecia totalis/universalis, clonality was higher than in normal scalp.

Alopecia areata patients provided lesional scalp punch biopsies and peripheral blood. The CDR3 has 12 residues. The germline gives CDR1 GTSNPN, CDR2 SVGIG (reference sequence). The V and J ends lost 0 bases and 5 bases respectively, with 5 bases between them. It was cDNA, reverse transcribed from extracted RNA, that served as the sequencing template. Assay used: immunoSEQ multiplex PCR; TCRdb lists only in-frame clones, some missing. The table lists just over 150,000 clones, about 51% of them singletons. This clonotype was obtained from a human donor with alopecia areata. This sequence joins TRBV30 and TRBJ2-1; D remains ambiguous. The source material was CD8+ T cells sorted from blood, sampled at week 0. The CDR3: CAWSVLHNEQFF. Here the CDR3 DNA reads TGTGCCTGGAGTGTATTGCACAATGAGCAGTTCTTC.